This entry lists 4 T cell receptor beta chains sequenced from one sample in a study of cytomegalovirus exposure and HLA in healthy donors. Generated by immunoSEQ multiplex PCR, the TCRdb table keeps only in-frame clones and is missing some. The table lists 150,000 to 200,000 clones, about 90% of them singletons. The material sequenced was PBMCs. The source of these receptors is a woman aged 30 to 39 in good health and CMV-seronegative.

The chain employs TRBV29-1 and TRBJ1-1; maybe TRBD1 (6 bases). The V and J ends lost 3 bases and 1 base respectively, with 6 bases between them. The CDR3 is 12 residues long. Germline lookup yields CDR1 SQVTM and CDR2 ANQGSEA. Written as DNA, the CDR3 is TGCAGCGTTGACAGGGGGAACACTGAAGCTTTCTTT. This gives the protein CSVDRGNTEAFF.

The chain couples TRBV5-6 to TRBJ2-7; TRBD2 is a possible D gene (5 bases). The V gene's germline CDR1 is SGHDT and CDR2 YYEEEE. This CDR3 has 14 amino acids. V was clipped by 2 bases and J by 2 bases, with 11 bases between them. The CDR3: CASSLGGQTYEQYF. CDR3 nucleotide sequence: TGTGCCAGCAGCTTAGGAGGCCAAACCTACGAGCAGTACTTC. The full variable domain, its missing parts supplied by reference TRBV5-6 and TRBJ2-7, is DAGVTQSPTHLIKTRGQQVTLRCSPKSGHDTVSWYQQALGQGPQFIFQYYEEEERQRGNFPDRFSGHQFPNYSSELNVNALLLGDSALYLCASSLGGQTYEQYFGPGTRLTVT.

The chain uses TRBV7-2 and TRBJ2-1, with 8 bases lining up with TRBD2. This CDR3 spans 14 amino acids. CDR1 and CDR2 (germline): SGHTA, FQGNSA. J was trimmed by 9 bases and V by 5 bases; bases with no gene match: 9. The DNA for the CDR3 is TGTGCCAGCAGCCCACGGGGGGGGGTCACTGAGCAGTTCTTC. It is translated as CASSPRGGVTEQFF.

The chain combines TRBV27 with TRBJ2-1; 8 bases are a match to TRBD2. V shed 6 bases, J shed 8 bases, and the junction held 12 bases outside the gene matches. CDR1 and CDR2 (germline): MNHEY, SMNVEV (reference sequence). This CDR3 comprises 15 residues. CDR3 loop: CASRPGGGRRDEQFF. The DNA of the CDR3 is TGTGCCAGCAGACCAGGCGGGGGGAGGCGGGATGAGCAGTTCTTC.